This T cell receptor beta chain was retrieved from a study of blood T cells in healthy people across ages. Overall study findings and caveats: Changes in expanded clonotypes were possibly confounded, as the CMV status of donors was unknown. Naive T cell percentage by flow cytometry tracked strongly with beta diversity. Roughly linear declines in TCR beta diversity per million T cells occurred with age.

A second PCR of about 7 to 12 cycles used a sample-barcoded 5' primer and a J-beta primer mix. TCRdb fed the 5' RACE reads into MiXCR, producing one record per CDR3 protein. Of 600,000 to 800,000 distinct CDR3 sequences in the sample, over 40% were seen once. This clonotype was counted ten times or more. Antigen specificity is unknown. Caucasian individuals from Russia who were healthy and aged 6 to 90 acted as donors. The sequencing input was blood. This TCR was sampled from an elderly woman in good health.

This chain's CDR3 is CASSPAGRVTDTQYF. CDR3 bases: TGTGCCAGCAGCCCCGCGGGCAGGGTCACAGATACGCAGTATTTT. The chain carries TRBV7-9 and TRBJ2-3; the D call may be TRBD1 or TRBD2 (5 bases each). Germline CDR1 SEHNR, CDR2 FQNEAQ (reference sequence). V lost 5 bases to trimming and J lost 2 bases, with 14 bases between them. CDR3 length: 15 amino acids.